A single sample gave rise to the 7 T cell receptor beta chains below, sequenced in a study of blood T cells in healthy people across ages. Primed by a sample-barcoded 5' primer and a J-beta primer mix, a second PCR proceeded for 7 to 11 cycles. MiXCR, run by TCRdb on the 5' RACE reads, gives a single entry per CDR3 protein. Here the sample spans around 500,000 distinct CDR3 sequences, around 27% being singletons. These same records also appear under a second study, on T cells of mothers and their children.

Specimen: blood. Source of these receptors: a boy between 2 and 10 years old in good health.

This clonotype was detected a few times. The rearrangement uses TRBV14 and TRBJ2-3; D not certain. CDR3 length: 14 residues. V lost 2 bases, J lost 2 bases, and 8 bases lay in between. Germline V gene sequence: CDR1 SGHDN, CDR2 FVKESK. The DNA for the CDR3 is TGTGCCAGCAGCCAAAGACTCCTCACAGATACGCAGTATTTT. Translating gives CASSQRLLTDTQYF.

V usage is TRBV9 and J usage is TRBJ2-3; 16 bases are shared with TRBD2. The CDR3 covers 19 residues. Looked up from germline, CDR1 is SGDLS and CDR2 is YYNGEE. J was trimmed by 0 bases and V by 4 bases; bases with no gene match: 8. The CDR3 DNA reads TGTGCCAGCAGCCTGACCGGGACTAGCGGGGGGGGAAGCACAGATACGCAGTATTTT. Its translation is CASSLTGTSGGGSTDTQYF.

The chain carries TRBV20-1 and TRBJ2-5; D call uncertain. V lost 0 bases and J 3 bases, leaving 14 bases between the germline ends. The CDR3 runs 15 residues. Germline CDR1 is DFQATT and CDR2 is SNEGSKA (reference sequence). CDR3 bases: TGCAGTGCTAGAGATTGGGTTTATGGAGAAGAGACCCAGTACTTC. Translation gives CSARDWVYGEETQYF.

The J gene is TRBJ2-5, the V gene TRBV27; 9 nucleotides line up with TRBD1. The germline gives CDR1 MNHEY, CDR2 SMNVEV (reference sequence). This CDR3 has 15 amino acids. J lost 7 bases, V lost 4 bases, and 10 bases had no gene match. The CDR3 bases are TGTGCCAGCAGTTCAGAGCCGGGACAGGGATTGACCCAGTACTTC. This encodes CASSSEPGQGLTQYF.

Concerning this clonotype: One end of the junction varies from germline; a read error may be responsible. The chain joins TRBV12-3 or TRBV12-4 to TRBJ2-4; the D gene could be TRBD1 or TRBD2 (5 bases each). CDR3 length: 16 residues. The CDR3 DNA sequence: TGTGCCAGCACCACGGGACCGGGGAAGGGCAAAAACGTTCAGTACTTC. Protein product: CASTTGPGKGKNVQYF.

The chain carries TRBV13 and TRBJ2-1; D is ambiguous. Near its end, the DNA agrees better with TRBJ2-5, so the J call may be wrong. CDR3 length: 13 amino acids. Germline V lookup: CDR1 PRHDT, CDR2 FYEKMQ (reference sequence). CDR3 nucleotide sequence: TGTGCCAGCAGCTTACTCCTCCGGGAGACCCAGTACTTC. This gives the protein CASSLLLRETQYF.

In this sample, this clonotype turned up a few times. The chain couples TRBV29-1 to TRBJ2-5; 12 bases are shared with TRBD2. V was pared by 6 bases and J by 3 bases, with 11 bases of the junction left unmatched. Germline-derived CDR1 and CDR2 are SQVTM and ANQGSEA. There are 16 residues in the CDR3. The CDR3 region has the DNA TGCAGCGTGGATAGACTAGCGGGAGTTTTGAAAGAGACCCAGTACTTC. It codes for CSVDRLAGVLKETQYF.